This TCR beta chain is drawn from a study of T cells in Graves' hyperthyroidism and ophthalmopathy. Thyroid ultrasound and orbital computed tomography, with clinical symptoms and serum thyroxine and TRAb, informed diagnoses. This clonotype was seen a few times. This CDR3 region has 19 residues. Germline loops: CDR1 MNHEY, CDR2 SMNVEV (reference sequence). Trimming cost V 2 bases and J 0 bases; bases outside gene matches: 12. RNA transcripts served as the template for amplifying TCR beta CDR3 regions. Initially, a first-round RT-PCR of the TCR CDR3 employed the HTBI primer set. A single record per CDR3 protein comes from TCRdb applying MiXCR to the multiplex PCR reads. Of about 250,000 distinct CDR3 sequences listed, 22% are singletons.

This sequence joins TRBV27 and TRBJ1-3; 8 nucleotides match TRBD1. Sequenced sample: blood. This sequence originates from a man under 40 with Graves' ophthalmopathy. CDR3 loop: CASSLVIPTGASSGNTIYF. CDR3 coding DNA: TGTGCCAGCAGTTTAGTGATTCCGACAGGGGCGTCCTCTGGAAACACCATATATTTT.